Following are 18 T cell receptor beta chains from one sample sequenced in a study of shared clonotypes between healthy human individuals. This table comes from immunoSEQ multiplex PCR, and its TCRdb copy is limited to in-frame clones, with some not included. Here the sample spans millions of clones, 85% to 95% being singletons. CD8 cells classed as naive were CD45RO-negative and positively selected for CCR7, excluding terminally differentiated effector memory CD45RA+ cells. The sequencing sample was made of naive CD8+ T cells from PBMCs. The source of these receptors is a man aged 18 to 29 in good health. Some clones in this sample may be carry-over from other donors' samples.

The chain has TRBV27 and TRBJ2-1, with D perhaps matching TRBD1 or TRBD2 (5 bases each). V was cut by 5 bases and J by 6 bases, with 14 bases left in between. The CDR3 covers 14 residues. Germline-derived CDR1 and CDR2 are MNHEY and SMNVEV (reference sequence). CDR3 amino acids: CASSIGTFVNEQFF. CDR3 in DNA: TGTGCCAGCAGTATCGGGACCTTTGTCAATGAGCAGTTCTTC.

V gene TRBV27 combines with J gene TRBJ2-3; possible D gene TRBD2, 6 bases. The CDR3 has 14 amino acids. The germline V gene has CDR1 MNHEY and CDR2 SMNVEV (reference sequence). V was pared by 4 bases and J by 0 bases, with 8 bases between. CDR3 region: CASSWRGSTDTQYF. CDR3 nucleotides: TGTGCCAGCAGTTGGCGGGGTAGCACAGATACGCAGTATTTT.

The chain joins TRBV6-1 to TRBJ1-2, with TRBD1 identical over 9 bases. The CDR3 covers 16 residues. J was trimmed by 2 bases and V by 4 bases; bases with no gene match: 8. Germline CDR1 and CDR2: MNHNS and SASEGT. As DNA, the CDR3 is TGTGCCAGCAGTGGTGCGGACAGGGGATGGAACTATGGCTACACCTTC. Residues: CASSGADRGWNYGYTF.

Turning to this clone: The same CDR3 is also encoded by other DNA sequences in this sample. V is TRBV5-1 and J is TRBJ1-2; D perhaps matches TRBD1 (6 bases). Trimming stripped 3 bases from V and 0 bases from J, with 6 bases between. The CDR3 is 13 amino acids. Per the germline V gene, CDR1 is SGHRS and CDR2 is YFSETQ. CDR3 nucleotide sequence: TGCGCCAGCAGCTGGACAGCTAACTATGGCTACACCTTC. Translation: CASSWTANYGYTF.

CDR3 nucleotide sequence: TGTGCCAGCAGCGAACCCGGGACAGCAACTACATACCCAACTACTGCGAACACCGGGGAGCTGTTTTTT. Amino acids: CASSEPGTATTYPTTANTGELFF. The gene calls are TRBV13 and TRBJ2-2; 7 bases map to TRBD1. The V gene's germline CDR1 is PRHDT and CDR2 FYEKMQ (reference sequence). Losses at the gene ends were 5 bases for V and 0 bases for J; bases not matched to a gene: 27. This CDR3 comprises 23 residues.

Here the CDR3 reads CASSMRMRGETQYF. Written as DNA, the CDR3 is TGTGCCAGTAGTATGAGAATGCGAGGGGAGACCCAGTACTTC. The chain uses TRBV19 and TRBJ2-5; TRBD2 is a possible D gene (5 bases). In germline, CDR1 is LNHDA, CDR2 SQIVND (reference sequence). Between the trimmed V and J ends, which lost 3 bases and 5 bases, there was a span of 13 bases. This CDR3 comprises 14 residues.

CDR3: CASSETGTGTILFHSNQPQHF. The CDR3 nucleotides are TGCGCCAGCAGTGAGACCGGGACAGGGACAATCCTCTTCCATAGCAATCAGCCCCAGCATTTT. The chain has TRBV10-1 and TRBJ1-5; 9 nucleotides match TRBD1. Per the germline V gene, CDR1 is WNHNN and CDR2 is SYGVQD (reference sequence). The J segment lost 0 bases and the V segment lost 2 bases, leaving 17 bases of the junction unmatched. The length of the CDR3 is 21 residues.

The chain combines TRBV19 with TRBJ1-1; no firm D call. The germline V gene encodes CDR1 LNHDA and CDR2 SQIVND (reference sequence). The V end lost 6 bases, the J end lost 6 bases, and 17 bases lay between the germline ends. This CDR3 spans 14 amino acids. The DNA of the CDR3 is TGTGCCAGTAGACCTTCTGGGTCGAGTCCTGAAGCTTTCTTT. This sequence encodes CASRPSGSSPEAFF. Looking up the rest from reference TRBV19 and TRBJ1-1 gives the full variable domain: DGGITQSPKYLFRKEGQNVTLSCEQNLNHDAMYWYRQDPGQGLRLIYYSQIVNDFQKGDIAEGYSVSREKKESFPLTVTSAQKNPTAFYLCASRPSGSSPEAFFGQGTRLTVV.

This sequence joins TRBV9 and TRBJ2-5; TRBD2 agrees at 7 bases. J was trimmed by 5 bases and V by 3 bases; bases with no gene match: 13. The CDR3 loop spans 16 amino acids. Germline values: CDR1 SGDLS, CDR2 YYNGEE. The CDR3 region has the DNA TGTGCCAGCAGCGCCGAAGAGGGAGGGCCGGGCGAGACCCAGTACTTC. This codes for CASSAEEGGPGETQYF.

The chain is built from TRBV6-1 and TRBJ1-3; the match to TRBD1 covers 8 bases. Germline V CDR1 and CDR2: MNHNS, SASEGT. The CDR3 is made up of 14 amino acids. The V segment lost 6 bases and the J segment 3 bases; nucleotides outside the gene matches: 4. CDR3 DNA sequence: TGTGCCAGCAGGGGGGACAGGCTTGGAAACACCATATATTTT. Translating gives CASRGDRLGNTIYF.

The V and J genes are TRBV9 and TRBJ2-1; TRBD2 matches 9 bases. V was clipped by 4 bases and J by 4 bases; unmatched bases: 9. This CDR3 comprises 16 residues. The germline V gene encodes CDR1 SGDLS and CDR2 YYNGEE. Written as DNA, the CDR3 is TGTGCCAGCAGCCCCCAGGGACTAGCATCTTACAATGAGCAGTTCTTC. Translation gives CASSPQGLASYNEQFF. Drawing the rest from reference TRBV9 and TRBJ2-1, the complete variable domain is DSGVTQTPKHLITATGQRVTLRCSPRSGDLSVYWYQQSLDQGLQFLIQYYNGEERAKGNILERFSAQQFPDLHSELNLSSLELGDSALYFCASSPQGLASYNEQFFGPGTRLTVL.

As regards this clone: At the DNA level, this CDR3 is encoded by other sequences in the same sample as well. The chain couples TRBV14 to TRBJ2-5; no clear D gene. CDR1 SGHDN and CDR2 FVKESK come from the germline V gene. V dropped 1 base and J dropped 5 bases, with 8 bases sitting between them. The CDR3 is 13 amino acids. The CDR3 bases are TGTGCCAGCAGCCAAGGGTTACGGGAGACCCAGTACTTC. Translating gives CASSQGLRETQYF.

This clone is a singleton in its sample. This chain connects TRBV28 to TRBJ2-7; 9 positions agree with TRBD1. After removal of 5 bases from V and 3 bases from J, the junction contained 8 bases not matched to a gene. Germline V gives CDR1 MDHEN, CDR2 SYDVKM. The CDR3 runs 15 residues. CDR3 DNA sequence: TGTGCCAGCAGTGAAATACAGGGGGCAATCTACGAGCAGTACTTC. This codes for CASSEIQGAIYEQYF.

This clone appeared many times. Other nucleotide sequences in the sample specify the same CDR3. This chain joins TRBV4-1 and TRBJ2-1; 7 nucleotides match TRBD1. The CDR3 runs to 14 residues. Trimming took 4 bases from V and 1 from J; bases not matched to a gene: 1. Germline values: CDR1 MGHRA, CDR2 YSYEKL. As DNA, the CDR3 is TGCGCCAGCAGCCGACAGGGTTCCTACAATGAGCAGTTCTTC. Protein sequence: CASSRQGSYNEQFF.

CDR3 loop: CASSKNWSDRGHRNTEAFF. In DNA, the CDR3 is TGTGCCAGCAGCAAAAATTGGTCGGACAGGGGGCATCGGAACACTGAAGCTTTCTTT. The genes are TRBV21-1 and TRBJ1-1; the table's D call of TRBD1 was not tested on the DNA. TRBV21-1 is annotated as a pseudogene. This CDR3 has 19 residues.

The chain employs TRBV6-1 and TRBJ2-1, with D hard to call. CDR1 MNHNS and CDR2 SASEGT come from the germline V gene. CDR3 length equals 16 residues. Trimming pared 4 bases from V and 4 bases from J, leaving 17 bases between. This chain's CDR3 is CASSVLGLGDYNEQFF. The DNA of the CDR3 is TGTGCCAGCAGTGTCCTCGGCTTGGGTGATTACAATGAGCAGTTCTTC.

The chain uses TRBV27 and TRBJ2-7, with TRBD1 matching 8 bases. With V trimmed by 2 bases and J by 2 bases, 14 bases remained unmatched. Germline assignment: CDR1 MNHEY and CDR2 SMNVEV (reference sequence). The CDR3 sequence is 18 residues long. The CDR3 here is CASSLVGQVPNPPYEQYF. Written as DNA, the CDR3 is TGTGCCAGCAGTTTAGTGGGACAGGTCCCCAACCCGCCCTACGAGCAGTACTTC.

The rearrangement uses TRBV27 and TRBJ2-7, with D possibly being TRBD2 (6 bases). Germline-derived CDR1 and CDR2 are MNHEY and SMNVEV (reference sequence). The V end lost 6 bases, the J end lost 2 bases, and 17 bases lay between the germline ends. The CDR3 extends over 15 amino acids. The DNA of the CDR3 is TGTGCCAGCAGCTACTCACGGGGGTTAACCTACGAGCAGTACTTC. It specifies CASSYSRGLTYEQYF.